Presented here are 4 T cell receptor beta chains from one specimen sequenced in a study of T cell changes during pregnancy in multiple sclerosis. Using immunoSEQ multiplex PCR, the repertoire was profiled, and TCRdb retains in-frame clones only, with some absent. This table holds about 40,000 clones, around 90% found once. Here the sequenced sample was CD4+ T cells from peripheral blood mononuclear cells, taken in the third trimester of pregnancy. These TCRs come from a female donor in good health, enrolled as a control in a pregnancy study.

The J gene is TRBJ1-2, the V gene TRBV6-5; 9 nucleotides align to TRBD1. Looked up from germline, CDR1 is MNHEY and CDR2 is SVGAGI. Unmatched junction bases numbered 3, after V lost 8 bases and J lost 2 bases. This CDR3 region has 13 residues. The CDR3 protein is CASSGTGNYGYTF. The CDR3 coding sequence is TGTGCCAGCTCGGGGACAGGGAACTATGGCTACACCTTC.

The rearrangement uses TRBV4-1 and TRBJ2-7, with 10 bases identical to TRBD2. V trimming: 2 bases; J trimming: 7 bases; junction bases outside the gene matches: 11. The CDR3 spans 16 residues. Germline-derived CDR1 and CDR2 are MGHRA and YSYEKL. CDR3: CASSQSYLAGVGEQYF. CDR3 nucleotides: TGCGCCAGCAGCCAATCTTACCTAGCGGGAGTAGGTGAGCAGTACTTC.

The chain combines TRBV7-3 with TRBJ2-3; the D is unclear. Trimming stripped 2 bases from V and 2 bases from J, with 11 bases between. Germline CDR1 SGHTA, CDR2 FQGTGA. The CDR3 spans 15 residues. CDR3 sequence reads: CASSLGPTVTDTQYF. The CDR3, as DNA: TGTGCCAGCAGCTTAGGGCCGACGGTCACAGATACGCAGTATTTT.

This chain links TRBV7-9 with TRBJ2-7; D might be TRBD2 (6 bases). The V end was cut by 5 bases, the J end by 0 bases, with 11 bases between. CDR3 length: 14 residues. The V gene's germline CDR1 is SEHNR and CDR2 FQNEAQ (reference sequence). CDR3 DNA: TGTGCCAGCAGCCCGTACGGGAGCTCCTACGAGCAGTACTTC. It specifies CASSPYGSSYEQYF.